The clone carrying this TCR beta chain has only a few counts. The antigen remains unidentified. Sequencing libraries made from TCR beta cDNA carried unique molecular identifiers. TCRdb reprocessed the PCR reads with MiXCR, giving one entry per CDR3 protein. The sample lists under 900,000 distinct CDR3 sequences, roughly 58% occurring once. These data belong to a study of post-analysis software for immune sequencing data. General observations from the study: With F measure, samples from one preparation batch clustered together strongly. With TRBV5-6, TRBV5-1 and TRBV20-1 included, about five TRBV segments were more frequent in patients than in controls.

Trimming removed 6 bases from V and 5 bases from J, with 10 bases in between. The V gene's germline CDR1 is MNHNY and CDR2 SVGAGI (reference sequence). The CDR3 extends over 12 amino acids. The chain joins TRBV6-6 to TRBJ1-1; perhaps TRBD1 as D (5 bases). The source is a girl aged 10 to 17 with multiple sclerosis. Sequenced material: blood. CDR3 protein: CASRDGGTEAFF. DNA for the CDR3: TGTGCCAGCAGAGACGGGGGGACTGAAGCTTTCTTT.